This entry lists 31 T cell receptor beta chains sequenced from one sample in a study of blood T cell repertoires in COVID-19. Measured with immunoSEQ multiplex PCR; TCRdb has only the in-frame clones, and not every one. The repertoire holds 250,000 to 300,000 clones, under 90% seen once, with about a sixth in the top ten. Sequencing was carried out using PBMCs or T cells enriched from blood (not recorded which). These receptors all come from a young man who had recovered from COVID-19.

The CDR3 DNA follows: TGTGCCAGCAGTTACCCACGGGTGTCAGGGGGCTACGAGCAGTACTTC. Its translation: CASSYPRVSGGYEQYF. The rearrangement uses TRBV6-2 or TRBV6-3 and TRBJ2-7; 7 nucleotides agree with TRBD1. J was trimmed by 3 bases and V by 2 bases; bases with no gene match: 10. CDR3 size: 16 residues. Germline CDR1 MNHEY, CDR2 SVGEGT.

The chain uses TRBV10-3 and TRBJ2-7; TRBD2 matches at 7 bases. The CDR3 is made up of 15 amino acids. V shed 2 bases and J 2 bases; nucleotides not matched to a gene: 6. Germline CDR1 is ENHRY and CDR2 is SYGVKD. The CDR3 DNA reads as TGTGCCATCAGTGAGGGACTAGGGAGACCCTACGAGCAGTACTTC. Protein product: CAISEGLGRPYEQYF.

The chain couples TRBV7-9 to TRBJ2-5, with 7 nucleotides matching TRBD2. This CDR3 region has 13 residues. The trim removed 5 bases at V and 4 bases at J, leaving 4 bases unmatched. The V gene's germline CDR1 is SEHNR and CDR2 FQNEAQ (reference sequence). The CDR3 nucleotides are TGTGCCAGCAGCGTCACGGGAGGAGAGACCCAGTACTTC. It encodes CASSVTGGETQYF.

This clone was observed a single time. V usage is TRBV6-5 and J usage is TRBJ2-1, with D possibly matching TRBD1 (6 bases). V was pared by 7 bases and J by 8 bases, with 15 bases between. Germline-derived CDR1 and CDR2 are MNHEY and SVGAGI. This CDR3 is 13 amino acids long. Written as DNA, the CDR3 is TGTGCCAGCAATCAAAAACAGGGAGATGAGCAGTTCTTC. Protein sequence: CASNQKQGDEQFF.

The chain has TRBV19 and TRBJ2-3; no definite D call. Germline V gene sequence: CDR1 LNHDA, CDR2 SQIVND (reference sequence). There are 15 residues in the CDR3. V was cut by 6 bases and J by 3 bases, with 16 bases left in between. The CDR3 DNA sequence: TGTGCCAGTAGCGGGTCCTCCCACGGGACAGATACGCAGTATTTT. Amino acid sequence: CASSGSSHGTDTQYF.

The chain uses TRBV13 and TRBJ2-7; the match to TRBD2 covers 8 bases. Unmatched junction bases numbered 6, after V lost 8 bases and J lost 0 bases. This CDR3 contains 14 residues. Germline V gene lookup returns CDR1 PRHDT and CDR2 FYEKMQ (reference sequence). In nucleotides, the CDR3 is TGTGCCAGCTCGTGGGCGGGGGGCTCCTACGAGCAGTACTTC. This sequence encodes CASSWAGGSYEQYF. Based on the CDR3 plus reference TRBV13 and TRBJ2-7, the full variable domain is AAGVIQSPRHLIKEKRETATLKCYPIPRHDTVYWYQQGPGQDPQFLISFYEKMQSDKGSIPDRFSAQQFSDYHSELNMSSLELGDSALYFCASSWAGGSYEQYFGPGTRLTVT.

This clone was picked up a small number of times. The chain couples TRBV11-3 to TRBJ1-4; tentative D call: TRBD1 (5 bases). CDR1 is SGHNT and CDR2 is YENEEA in the germline V gene. V was pared by 3 bases and J by 0 bases, with 20 bases between. The CDR3 spans 19 residues. CDR3 protein: CASSFSGGGRRATNEKLFF. The CDR3 DNA is TGTGCCAGCAGCTTCTCTGGGGGAGGTCGTAGGGCAACTAATGAAAAACTGTTTTTT.

Comments on this clone: At one of its ends the junction is not consistent with the germline gene, which may arise from a read error. The chain combines TRBV7-7 with TRBJ1-3, with TRBD1 identical over 8 bases. This CDR3 has 18 amino acids. Germline CDR1 is SSHAT and CDR2 is FNYEAQ (reference sequence). The CDR3 loop reads CASSLETGAEGGGNTIYF. The CDR3 nucleotides are TGTGCTAGCAGCTTAGAGACAGGGGCGGAAGGGGGTGGAAACACCATATATTTT.

The chain uses TRBV28 and TRBJ2-5; TRBD2 aligns across 11 bases. V shed 4 bases, J shed 4 bases, and the junction held 2 bases outside the gene matches. This CDR3 comprises 14 residues. Germline V lookup: CDR1 MDHEN, CDR2 SYDVKM. CDR3 loop: CASSSTSGIETQYF. CDR3 DNA sequence: TGTGCCAGCAGTTCGACTAGCGGGATAGAGACCCAGTACTTC.

The J gene is TRBJ2-1, the V gene TRBV4-1; a weak D match, TRBD1 (5 bases). Germline CDR1 and CDR2: MGHRA and YSYEKL. The CDR3 is made up of 13 amino acids. Trimming cost V 3 bases and J 6 bases, with 9 bases left between them. The CDR3, as DNA: TGCGCCAGCAGCCAGATCCAGGGCAATGAGCAGTTCTTC. Translating gives CASSQIQGNEQFF.

The rearrangement joins TRBV6-5 to TRBJ1-2; D unclear. CDR1 MNHEY and CDR2 SVGAGI come from the germline V gene. Trimming took off 3 bases at V and 4 bases at J, with 12 bases between the two ends. The CDR3 contains 14 residues. CDR3 nucleotide sequence: TGTGCCAGCAGTTATGAGCGAGCTAGCTATGGCTACACCTTC. This translates into CASSYERASYGYTF.

The chain joins TRBV19 to TRBJ1-4; no firm D call. V was cut by 3 bases and J by 0 bases, with 11 bases left in between. Germline V CDR1 and CDR2: LNHDA, SQIVND (reference sequence). CDR3 length: 16 amino acids. CDR3: CASSIDFVPTNEKLFF. The DNA for the CDR3 is TGTGCCAGTAGTATCGACTTTGTACCAACTAATGAAAAACTGTTTTTT.

This clone was detected many times. This chain joins TRBV6-5 and TRBJ1-2; D uncertain. Germline values: CDR1 MNHEY, CDR2 SVGAGI. The ends were cut back, 0 bases at V and 4 bases at J, with 9 bases in the middle. This CDR3 contains 14 residues. CDR3 DNA: TGTGCCAGCAGTTACTCGGAGCGGACCTATGGCTACACCTTC. Translated, it gives CASSYSERTYGYTF.

J is TRBJ2-7 and V is TRBV30; D may be TRBD2 (7 bases). Germline lookup yields CDR1 GTSNPN and CDR2 SVGIG (reference sequence). V dropped 3 bases and J dropped 3 bases, with 12 bases sitting between them. The length of the CDR3 is 13 residues. The CDR3 region is CAWRERGGYEQYF. In DNA form, the CDR3 reads TGTGCCTGGAGGGAAAGGGGGGGCTACGAGCAGTACTTC.

This chain connects TRBV6-1 to TRBJ2-7; 8 nucleotides line up with TRBD1. The germline gives CDR1 MNHNS, CDR2 SASEGT. Trimming took 1 base from V and 6 from J; bases not matched to a gene: 17. The CDR3 has 18 amino acids. Here the CDR3 reads CASSEGSRGRYRVSEQYF. In nucleotides, the CDR3 is TGTGCCAGCAGTGAAGGGAGCAGGGGGCGTTATCGGGTGAGCGAGCAGTACTTC.

The chain has TRBV6-5 and TRBJ2-2; 7 bases match TRBD1. CDR1 and CDR2 from the germline V gene are MNHEY and SVGAGI. V lost 6 bases to trimming and J lost 4 bases; unmatched junction nucleotides: 5. The CDR3 is 14 amino acids. Written as DNA, the CDR3 is TGTGCCAGCAGAGGACAGGAGAGCACCGGGGAGCTGTTTTTT. Its protein product is CASRGQESTGELFF.

V gene TRBV19 combines with J gene TRBJ1-6; 7 nucleotides line up with TRBD1. The germline gives CDR1 LNHDA, CDR2 SQIVND (reference sequence). The CDR3 sequence is 14 residues long. V dropped 7 bases and J dropped 4; count of bases not matched to a gene: 4. The CDR3 region has the DNA TGTGCCAGTACCGAGACAGGGTATAATTCACCCCTCCACTTT. Translation: CASTETGYNSPLHF.

The V gene is TRBV4-2, the J gene TRBJ1-5, with TRBD1 matching over 7 bases. Germline loops: CDR1 LGHNA, CDR2 YNFKEQ. The CDR3 is 15 amino acids. Germline trimming cut 0 bases from V and 6 bases from J; bases unmatched to any gene: 5. The CDR3 nucleotides are TGTGCCAGCAGCCAAGAGGTGGCAGGGGGTCAGCCCCAGCATTTT. Its protein is CASSQEVAGGQPQHF.

The chain is built from TRBV25-1 and TRBJ1-5; no clear D. Trimming removed 5 bases from V and 3 bases from J, with 8 bases in between. CDR3 length equals 13 residues. Germline V gene sequence: CDR1 MGHDK, CDR2 SYGVNS. This chain's CDR3 is CASSSGDNQPQHF. The CDR3 nucleotides read TGTGCCAGCAGTTCCGGGGACAATCAGCCCCAGCATTTT.

This clone was observed a single time. The chain couples TRBV2 to TRBJ1-1; 9 positions match TRBD1. J lost 7 bases, V lost 3 bases, and 12 bases had no gene match. The CDR3 has 16 amino acids. Per the germline V gene, CDR1 is SNHLY and CDR2 is FYNNEI. CDR3 sequence reads: CASSERPTGGLGEAFF. The CDR3, as DNA: TGTGCCAGCAGTGAGCGCCCGACAGGGGGTTTGGGTGAAGCTTTCTTT.

This sequence joins TRBV3-1 (or the pseudogene TRBV3-2) and TRBJ2-4, with TRBD2 matching over 9 bases. CDR3 length: 17 residues. Germline V lookup: CDR1 LGHDT, CDR2 YNNKEL (reference sequence). The junction had 7 bases not matched to a gene; V was cut back by 4 bases and J by 0 bases. The CDR3: CASSLTSGGGAKNIQYF. The CDR3 nucleotides are TGTGCCAGCAGCCTGACTAGCGGTGGTGGAGCCAAAAACATTCAGTACTTC.

V and J are TRBV27 and TRBJ2-3; 12 bases map to TRBD2. V gave up 5 bases and J gave up 3 bases; unmatched junction bases: 9. Germline V gene data show CDR1 as MNHEY and CDR2 as SMNVEV (reference sequence). The CDR3 is made up of 17 amino acids. The CDR3 region is CASSPRLAGELTDTQYF. The CDR3 DNA sequence: TGTGCCAGCAGTCCCAGACTAGCGGGAGAACTTACAGATACGCAGTATTTT.

V gene TRBV5-1 combines with J gene TRBJ2-5; 10 nucleotides agree with TRBD1. Germline V gene data show CDR1 as SGHRS and CDR2 as YFSETQ. CDR3 length: 17 residues. V was clipped by 4 bases and J by 1 base; unmatched bases: 10. This CDR3 reads CASSTGTGAFVQETQYF. In DNA form, the CDR3 reads TGCGCCAGCAGCACCGGGACAGGGGCGTTCGTCCAAGAGACCCAGTACTTC.

The CDR3 region is CASRRRRVTEAFF. The DNA of the CDR3 is TGTGCCAGCAGGCGCCGGAGGGTCACTGAAGCTTTCTTT. The rearrangement links TRBV6-5 to TRBJ1-1; no definite D call. V lost 6 bases and J 4 bases, leaving 12 bases between the germline ends. The length of the CDR3 is 13 residues. The germline gives CDR1 MNHEY, CDR2 SVGAGI.

The chain has TRBV13 and TRBJ2-7, with D possibly being TRBD2 (6 bases). The CDR3 length is 13 residues. The V and J ends lost 8 bases and 7 bases respectively, with 18 bases between them. CDR1 is PRHDT and CDR2 is FYEKMQ in the germline V gene (reference sequence). The CDR3 bases are TGTGCCAGCGGCGAGGGCGGGGAAAGGGAGCAGTACTTC. It encodes CASGEGGEREQYF.

This clone was found once. The chain carries TRBV4-1 and TRBJ1-1; D is unclear. Germline-derived CDR1 and CDR2 are MGHRA and YSYEKL. V dropped 1 base and J dropped 5 bases, with 14 bases sitting between them. The CDR3 contains 15 residues. The CDR3 region is CASSQVLPGLTEAFF. CDR3 DNA sequence: TGCGCCAGCAGCCAAGTCCTCCCGGGGTTGACTGAAGCTTTCTTT.

This sequence joins TRBV2 and TRBJ2-7; 11 bases are a match to TRBD2. The CDR3 consists of 15 residues. V dropped 6 bases and J dropped 4; count of bases not matched to a gene: 8. The germline gives CDR1 SNHLY, CDR2 FYNNEI. This CDR3 is CASRPTSGSSYEQYF. CDR3 in DNA: TGTGCCAGCAGGCCCACTAGCGGGAGTAGTTACGAGCAGTACTTC. The variable domain in full, with the rest retrieved from reference TRBV2 and TRBJ2-7, is EPEVTQTPSHQVTQMGQEVILRCVPISNHLYFYWYRQILGQKVEFLVSFYNNEISEKSEIFDDQFSVERPDGSNFTLKIRSTKLEDSAMYFCASRPTSGSSYEQYFGPGTRLTVT.

This sequence joins TRBV15 and TRBJ2-7, with a tentative D call TRBD1 (7 bases). CDR3 length: 17 amino acids. CDR1 is LNHNV, CDR2 YYDKDF, per germline (reference sequence). Trimming pared 0 bases from V and 2 bases from J, leaving 17 bases between. As DNA, the CDR3 is TGTGCCACCAGCAGAGATCGAGGGGGGACAGTTGCCTACGAGCAGTACTTC. This translates into CATSRDRGGTVAYEQYF.

The rearrangement joins TRBV5-6 to TRBJ2-5; D is ambiguous. The CDR3 covers 13 residues. Trimming cost V 0 bases and J 5 bases, with 8 bases left between them. Per the germline V gene, CDR1 is SGHDT and CDR2 is YYEEEE. CDR3: CASSLAGRETQYF. The DNA for the CDR3 is TGTGCCAGCAGCTTGGCCGGTCGGGAGACCCAGTACTTC.

The CDR3 is CASLTPTSDSYEQYF. CDR3 DNA sequence: TGTGCCAGCCTGACACCAACTAGCGATTCCTACGAGCAGTACTTC. The chain recombines TRBV6-4 with TRBJ2-7; the match to TRBD2 covers 7 bases. The CDR3 has 15 amino acids. Per germline, CDR1 MRHNA and CDR2 SNTAGT. V gave up 8 bases and J gave up 1 base; unmatched junction bases: 11.

This chain joins TRBV7-6 and TRBJ2-1; D gene uncertain. This CDR3 has 15 residues. V was cut by 3 bases and J by 0 bases, with 9 bases left in between. The germline V gene encodes CDR1 SGHVS and CDR2 FNYEAQ. CDR3 residues: CASSLRPGSYNEQFF. The CDR3 DNA is TGTGCCAGCAGCTTGAGGCCGGGCTCCTACAATGAGCAGTTCTTC.